Listed here are 24 T cell receptor beta chains from one sample, sequenced in a study of a mutant IDH1 vaccine in newly diagnosed glioma (dated by TCRdb to the early 2020s). The time point tag for this specimen amounts to: week 11, during vaccination. Every vaccine dose consisted of 300 ug of a 20-mer mutant IDH1 peptide in Montanide, administered subcutaneously together with topical imiquimod. The method was the immunoSEQ multiplex PCR assay. This is the immuneACCESS table as TCRdb keeps it, with only in-frame sequences that have V and J called. A part of the clones is gone; compared with another copy, unresolved V genes explain less than half, and the rest is unexplained. This sample comprises more than 50,000 clones, about 80% of them detected only once. Of the sample, approximately 6.1% is held by the ten largest clones. Which antigens these TCRs recognize remains unknown. This specimen was PBMCs, taken from a glioma patient whose treatment included an IDH1 peptide vaccine. The receptor set was obtained from a man aged 45-65 years with glioma.

The chain links TRBV4-1 to TRBJ2-4; D uncertain. Trimming stripped 7 bases from V and 0 bases from J, with 10 bases between. This CDR3 contains 14 residues. CDR1 is MGHRA, CDR2 YSYEKL, per germline. The DNA for the CDR3 is TGCGCCAGCACCGTGACCGTAGCCAAAAACATTCAGTACTTC. It codes for CASTVTVAKNIQYF.

This rearrangement joins TRBV19 to TRBJ1-2; 10 bases match TRBD1. The germline CDR1 and CDR2 sequences are LNHDA and SQIVND (reference sequence). The ends lost 3 bases at V and 3 bases at J; junction bases unmatched: 10. The CDR3 has 17 amino acids. As DNA, the CDR3 is TGTGCCAGTAGTATTCCGGGACAGGGGCTTCTAGACTATGGCTACACCTTC. As protein: CASSIPGQGLLDYGYTF. Based on the CDR3 plus reference TRBV19 and TRBJ1-2, the full variable domain is DGGITQSPKYLFRKEGQNVTLSCEQNLNHDAMYWYRQDPGQGLRLIYYSQIVNDFQKGDIAEGYSVSREKKESFPLTVTSAQKNPTAFYLCASSIPGQGLLDYGYTFGSGTRLTVV.

The chain recombines TRBV27 with TRBJ2-2; D perhaps matches TRBD1 (6 bases). Trimming cost V 5 bases and J 6 bases, with 13 bases left between them. The germline gives CDR1 MNHEY, CDR2 SMNVEV (reference sequence). The length of the CDR3 is 14 residues. CDR3 DNA: TGTGCCAGCAGTCAATTGACAGGCTCCGGGGAGCTGTTTTTT. This gives the protein CASSQLTGSGELFF.

The chain combines TRBV5-1 with TRBJ2-3; D is ambiguous. V was shortened by 0 bases and J by 2 bases, with 1 base between the two germline ends. The CDR3 runs to 12 residues. Germline CDR1 reads SGHRS; CDR2 reads YFSETQ. The CDR3 DNA is TGCGCCAGCAGCTTGGCCACAGATACGCAGTATTTT. As protein: CASSLATDTQYF. Full variable domain (outside the CDR3, taken from reference TRBV5-1 and TRBJ2-3): KAGVTQTPRYLIKTRGQQVTLSCSPISGHRSVSWYQQTPGQGLQFLFEYFSETQRNKGNFPGRFSGRQFSNSRSEMNVSTLELGDSALYLCASSLATDTQYFGPGTRLTVL.

The chain uses TRBV6-6 and TRBJ2-7, with D maybe TRBD2 (5 bases). Trimming took 0 bases from V and 2 from J, leaving 11 bases between them. Germline lookup yields CDR1 MNHNY and CDR2 SVGAGI (reference sequence). This CDR3 has 15 residues. CDR3 nucleotide sequence: TGTGCCAGCAGTTACTCTCCGGGAATCCCCTACGAGCAGTACTTC. This gives the protein CASSYSPGIPYEQYF.

The chain is built from TRBV11-3 and TRBJ2-5; D gene uncertain. Germline V gene lookup returns CDR1 SGHNT and CDR2 YENEEA. The CDR3 covers 12 residues. With 4 bases removed from V and 6 bases from J, the gap between germline ends came to 9 bases. Written as DNA, the CDR3 is TGTGCCAGCAGCTCTCCTCGGCAGACCCAGTACTTC. Its protein product is CASSSPRQTQYF.

The rearrangement joins TRBV4-3 to TRBJ2-3; TRBD2 agrees at 10 bases. The V gene end was trimmed by 2 bases and the J gene end by 5 bases; junction bases not matched to a gene: 7. CDR1 and CDR2 from the germline V gene are LGHNA and YSLEER. The CDR3 contains 16 residues. The CDR3 nucleotides read TGCGCCAGCAGCCAATCACTAGCGGGGCCTGAAGATACGCAGTATTTT. Translation: CASSQSLAGPEDTQYF.

This sequence joins TRBV5-4 and TRBJ2-5; TRBD1 matches at 7 bases. J gave up 2 bases and V 4 bases, and 8 bases lay outside the gene matches. CDR3 length equals 15 residues. Germline V gives CDR1 SGHNT, CDR2 YYREEE (reference sequence). CDR3 bases: TGTGCCAGCAGCGTACCTTCAGGGGGACAAGAGACCCAGTACTTC. Residues: CASSVPSGGQETQYF.

The CDR3 nucleotides are TGTGCCAGCAGTTACTCGAGGGGGAGCTACACCTTC. Translated: CASSYSRGSYTF. This chain connects TRBV6-5 to TRBJ1-2, with a possible D match to TRBD1 (6 bases). V was clipped by 0 bases and J by 9 bases, with 8 bases between them. Per the germline V gene, CDR1 is MNHEY and CDR2 is SVGAGI. CDR3 length equals 12 residues.

The genes are TRBV7-8 and TRBJ2-7, with D possibly TRBD2 on 5 matching bases. The CDR3 runs 14 residues. Trimming took 1 base from V and 2 from J, leaving 9 bases between them. CDR1 and CDR2 from the germline V gene are SGHVS and FQNEAQ. CDR3 region: CASSLGVGAYEQYF. DNA of the CDR3: TGTGCCAGCAGCTTAGGCGTCGGGGCCTACGAGCAGTACTTC.

This clone turned up a few times. The chain joins TRBV28 to TRBJ2-3; D is unresolved. This CDR3 spans 11 amino acids. With 6 bases removed from V and 4 bases from J, the gap between germline ends came to 5 bases. Germline lookup yields CDR1 MDHEN and CDR2 SYDVKM. In nucleotides, the CDR3 is TGTGCCAGCAGGGACGCAGATACGCAGTATTTT. Its translation: CASRDADTQYF.

The V call is TRBV7-2, the J call TRBJ2-1; 7 nucleotides align to TRBD2. There are 15 residues in the CDR3. Germline CDR1 reads SGHTA; CDR2 reads FQGNSA. V shed 2 bases, J shed 4 bases, and the junction held 5 bases outside the gene matches. CDR3 in amino acids: CASSLSRGEYNEQFF. As DNA, the CDR3 is TGTGCCAGCAGCTTATCACGGGGGGAATACAATGAGCAGTTCTTC. Full variable domain (rest looked up from reference TRBV7-2 and TRBJ2-1): GAGVSQSPSNKVTEKGKDVELRCDPISGHTALYWYRQSLGQGLEFLIYFQGNSAPDKSGLPSDRFSAERTGGSVSTLTIQRTQQEDSAVYLCASSLSRGEYNEQFFGPGTRLTVL.

The V call is TRBV19, the J call TRBJ1-6; D perhaps matches TRBD1 (5 bases). Trimming left V 8 bases short and J 10 bases short, with 12 bases between. From germline, CDR1 is LNHDA and CDR2 SQIVND (reference sequence). This CDR3 comprises 12 residues. This CDR3 is CASGGRGSPLHF. CDR3 coding DNA: TGTGCCAGTGGGGGTAGAGGGTCACCCCTCCACTTT.

The rearrangement links TRBV27 to TRBJ2-7; a weak D match, TRBD2 (6 bases). The CDR3 spans 14 residues. V gave up 3 bases and J gave up 3 bases, with 12 bases separating them. Germline V gene data show CDR1 as MNHEY and CDR2 as SMNVEV (reference sequence). As DNA, the CDR3 is TGTGCCAGCAGTTTCTACGGGAGACACTACGAGCAGTACTTC. Its protein product is CASSFYGRHYEQYF.

V usage is TRBV5-4 and J usage is TRBJ2-1; TRBD2 aligns across 11 bases. CDR3 length: 15 residues. Germline V gene sequence: CDR1 SGHNT, CDR2 YYREEE (reference sequence). The V segment lost 4 bases and the J segment 2 bases; nucleotides outside the gene matches: 2. The CDR3 DNA reads as TGTGCCAGCAGCGTAGCGGGAGGGACCTACAATGAGCAGTTCTTC. Its translation: CASSVAGGTYNEQFF.

The V and J genes are TRBV11-3 and TRBJ2-5; the match to TRBD1 covers 7 bases. The germline CDR1 and CDR2 sequences are SGHNT and YENEEA. Trimming cost V 5 bases and J 5 bases; bases outside gene matches: 8. There are 14 residues in the CDR3. The CDR3 protein is CASSGRTGKETQYF. In DNA, the CDR3 is TGTGCCAGCAGCGGTCGGACAGGCAAGGAGACCCAGTACTTC.

This clone is medium-sized by share. This chain uses TRBV27 with TRBJ2-7, with 7 nucleotides matching TRBD1. The CDR3 consists of 12 residues. V dropped 8 bases and J dropped 7; count of bases not matched to a gene: 8. The germline gives CDR1 MNHEY, CDR2 SMNVEV (reference sequence). The DNA for the CDR3 is TGTGCCAGCTGGAATAGGGGGCAAGAGCAGTACTTC. It is translated as CASWNRGQEQYF.

The chain links TRBV25-1 to TRBJ2-1; D uncertain. This CDR3 is 13 amino acids long. With 8 bases removed from V and 0 bases from J, the gap between germline ends came to 8 bases. Germline lookup yields CDR1 MGHDK and CDR2 SYGVNS. The DNA of the CDR3 is TGTGCCAGCTCGTTCGGCTCCTACAATGAGCAGTTCTTC. Protein product: CASSFGSYNEQFF.

The chain is built from TRBV6-1 and TRBJ2-1; D is perhaps TRBD2 (6 bases). V lost 7 bases, J lost 4 bases, and 17 bases lay in between. The CDR3 totals 15 residues. Per the germline V gene, CDR1 is MNHNS and CDR2 is SASEGT. The CDR3 nucleotides read TGTGCCAGCAAACTCCGGGACGGGACTTACAATGAGCAGTTCTTC. It codes for CASKLRDGTYNEQFF.

This clone has only one observation. CDR3 nucleotides: TGTGCCAGCAGCCAAGGGTCAACTAATGAAAAACTGTTTTTT. This translates into CASSQGSTNEKLFF. The J gene is TRBJ1-4, the V gene TRBV7-8; no firm D call. The germline V gene has CDR1 SGHVS and CDR2 FQNEAQ. Trimming left V 5 bases short and J 0 bases short, with 7 bases between. The CDR3 extends over 14 amino acids.

The chain couples TRBV18 to TRBJ1-5; D may be TRBD1 (6 bases). The germline V gene encodes CDR1 KGHSH and CDR2 LQKENI. The CDR3 extends over 13 amino acids. V was pared by 5 bases and J by 4 bases, with 9 bases between. The CDR3 bases are TGTGCCAGCTCATCACAGGGTAATCAGCCCCAGCATTTT. Its translation: CASSSQGNQPQHF.

J is TRBJ2-2 and V is TRBV11-2, with D unresolved. The CDR3 has 13 residues. The germline V gene has CDR1 SGHAT and CDR2 FQNNGV. Trimming removed 3 bases from V and 0 bases from J, with 2 bases in between. CDR3 amino acids: CASSLTNTGELFF. CDR3 coding DNA: TGTGCCAGCAGCTTGACGAACACCGGGGAGCTGTTTTTT.

This chain links TRBV6-5 with TRBJ2-2, with a weak D call TRBD2 (6 bases). The V end was cut by 0 bases, the J end by 6 bases, with 8 bases between. CDR1 MNHEY and CDR2 SVGAGI come from the germline V gene. The CDR3 has 14 residues. CDR3 amino acids: CASSYSTGAGELFF. CDR3 DNA sequence: TGTGCCAGCAGTTACTCGACGGGGGCCGGGGAGCTGTTTTTT.

V is TRBV4-1 and J is TRBJ2-1; 8 nucleotides match TRBD1. This CDR3 contains 14 residues. The V segment lost 3 bases and the J segment 2 bases; nucleotides outside the gene matches: 0. The germline V gene encodes CDR1 MGHRA and CDR2 YSYEKL. Here the CDR3 reads CASSQDRAYNEQFF. CDR3 bases: TGCGCCAGCAGCCAGGACAGGGCCTACAATGAGCAGTTCTTC.